The clone carrying this T cell receptor (beta chain) has a count of ten or more. The antigen is undetermined. Trimming took 5 bases from V and 0 from J, leaving 17 bases between them. The CDR3 totals 17 residues. In germline, CDR1 is LNHDA, CDR2 SQIVND (reference sequence). Amplified TCR beta CDR3 regions were obtained using RNA transcripts as template. An initial RT-PCR round employing HTBI primers preceded a second-round multiplex PCR. From the multiplex PCR reads, TCRdb called clonotypes with MiXCR, one entry per CDR3 protein. The profile covers 300,000 to 400,000 distinct CDR3 sequences, with approximately 18% appearing a single time and 2.4% taken by the ten largest. The sample belongs to a study of Graves' ophthalmopathy and Graves' hyperthyroidism. Overall study findings and caveats: Blood repertoires reportedly contained most expanded thyroid clonotypes above 0.001 frequency.

This chain connects TRBV19 to TRBJ1-5; a possible D gene is TRBD1 (6 bases). The sequence was collected from an adult woman with stable Graves' hyperthyroidism. Sequenced input: peripheral blood. CDR3 protein: CASSLVDSHYSNQPQHF. The CDR3 nucleotides read TGTGCCAGTAGTCTGGTGGACAGCCATTATAGCAATCAGCCCCAGCATTTT.